This T cell receptor (beta chain) was obtained from a study of low-dose radiotherapy and immunotherapy resistance in tumors. The CDR3 is 16 residues long. Germline trimming cut 3 bases from V and 2 bases from J; bases unmatched to any gene: 3. Per germline, CDR1 MDHEN and CDR2 SYDVKM. With TRAV- and TRBV-specific primers, first-strand cDNA was made, covering the alpha and beta chains. The TCRs were subjected to amplification over 20 PCR cycles employing a constant-region primer in conjunction with a V-primer adapter. TCRdb processed the reads anew with MiXCR; each CDR3 protein has one entry. The table has 85,000 to 95,000 distinct CDR3 sequences, 20% to 25% seen once. Time point in this sample: after trial treatment. The treatment is: LDRT plus nivolumab, ipilimumab, low-dose cyclophosphamide and aspirin (RACIN trial). This clonotype occurred many times.

This chain uses TRBV28 with TRBJ2-1; 11 positions agree with TRBD2. The clonotype originates from a female donor with ovarian cancer. Specimen: PBMCs, collected after low-dose radiotherapy plus immunotherapy. CDR3 in amino acids: CASSFLAGGAYNEQFF. CDR3 coding DNA: TGTGCCAGCAGTTTTCTAGCGGGGGGCGCCTACAATGAGCAGTTCTTC.